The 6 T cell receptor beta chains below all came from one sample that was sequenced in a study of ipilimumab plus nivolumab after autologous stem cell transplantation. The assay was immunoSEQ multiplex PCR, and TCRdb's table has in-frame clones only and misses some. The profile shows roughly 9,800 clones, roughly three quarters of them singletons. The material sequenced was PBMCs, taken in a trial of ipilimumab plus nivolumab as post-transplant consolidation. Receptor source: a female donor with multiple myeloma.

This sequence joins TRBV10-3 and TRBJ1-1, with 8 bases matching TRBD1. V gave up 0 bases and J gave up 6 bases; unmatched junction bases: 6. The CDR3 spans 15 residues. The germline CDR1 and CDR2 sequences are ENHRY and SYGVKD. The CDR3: CAISESDRALSEAFF. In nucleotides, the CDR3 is TGTGCCATCAGTGAGTCGGACAGGGCTTTATCTGAAGCTTTCTTT.

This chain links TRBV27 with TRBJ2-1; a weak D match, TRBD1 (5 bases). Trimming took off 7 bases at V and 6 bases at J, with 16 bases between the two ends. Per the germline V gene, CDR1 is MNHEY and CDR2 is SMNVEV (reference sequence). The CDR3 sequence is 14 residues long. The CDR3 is CASKRADILNEQFF. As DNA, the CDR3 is TGTGCCAGCAAAAGGGCGGACATCCTCAATGAGCAGTTCTTC.

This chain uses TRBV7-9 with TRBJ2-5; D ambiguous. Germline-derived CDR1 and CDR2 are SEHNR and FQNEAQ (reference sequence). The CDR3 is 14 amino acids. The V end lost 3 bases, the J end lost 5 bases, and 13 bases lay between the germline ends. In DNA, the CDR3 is TGTGCCAGCAGCTTTCATACGCTTCCGGAGACCCAGTACTTC. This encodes CASSFHTLPETQYF.

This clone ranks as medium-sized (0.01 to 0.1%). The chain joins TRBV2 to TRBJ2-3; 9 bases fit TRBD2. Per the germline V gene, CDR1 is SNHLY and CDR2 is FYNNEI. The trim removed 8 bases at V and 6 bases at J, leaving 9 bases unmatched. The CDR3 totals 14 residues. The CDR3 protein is CASSGGLASDTQYF. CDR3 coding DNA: TGTGCCAGCTCCGGCGGACTAGCGTCGGATACGCAGTATTTT.

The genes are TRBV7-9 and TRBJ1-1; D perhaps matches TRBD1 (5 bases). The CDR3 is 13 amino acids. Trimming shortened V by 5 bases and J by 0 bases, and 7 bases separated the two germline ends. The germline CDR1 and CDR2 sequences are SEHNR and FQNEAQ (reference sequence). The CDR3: CASSRGLNTEAFF. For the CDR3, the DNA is TGTGCCAGCAGCCGGGGCCTGAACACTGAAGCTTTCTTT.

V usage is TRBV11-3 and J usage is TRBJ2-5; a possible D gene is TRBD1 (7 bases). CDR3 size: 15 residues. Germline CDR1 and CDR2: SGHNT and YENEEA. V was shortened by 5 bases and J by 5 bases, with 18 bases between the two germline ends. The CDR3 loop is CASSRGTESRETQYF. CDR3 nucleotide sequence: TGTGCCAGCAGCCGCGGGACAGAAAGTCGGGAGACCCAGTACTTC.